The rows below give T cell receptor beta chains drawn from one sample of a study of blood T cell repertoires in COVID-19. The table came from immunoSEQ multiplex PCR; TCRdb's copy has only in-frame clones and leaves some out. The table includes 100,000 to 150,000 clones, around 85% detected once. Material for sequencing was peripheral blood. These receptors were collected from a woman between 45 and 60 years old with acute or convalescent COVID-19. CDR3s include the opening cysteine and the closing phenylalanine or tryptophan. Each record gives: CDR3 DNA, CDR3 protein, V gene, J gene, D gene, clone size. A D gene is named only where the DNA matches it firmly. Size is stated for part of the rows, as once, few or many counts, or as a class when the clone is expanded.

TGTGCCAGCAGGGGGGACAGGGGGCGCCCAGATACGCAGTATTTT	CASRGDRGRPDTQYF	TRBV5-8	TRBJ2-3	TRBD1	few
TGTGCCAGTAGTAGGGCGGCGAGAGGACAGGGAGTTTACGAGCAGTACTTC	CASSRAARGQGVYEQYF	TRBV19	TRBJ2-7	TRBD1	once
TGTGCCAGCAGCTTGGGGTACAGGGGGAACACTGAAGCTTTCTTT	CASSLGYRGNTEAFF	TRBV11-2	TRBJ1-1	TRBD1	-
TGTGCCAGCAGTGAAAACTATAGCAATCAGCCCCAGCATTTT	CASSENYSNQPQHF	TRBV2	TRBJ1-5	-	-
TGCGCCAGCAGCGTTGGAGAGATATTCACTGAAGCTTTCTTT	CASSVGEIFTEAFF	TRBV5-1	TRBJ1-1	-	-
TGTGCCAGCAGCGAAACGACAGCAAACTATGGCTACACCTTC	CASSETTANYGYTF	TRBV9	TRBJ1-2	-	-
TGTGCCAGCAGCCAAGGGACACAGGGGAATCCTGAAGCTTTCTTT	CASSQGTQGNPEAFF	TRBV4-2	TRBJ1-1	TRBD1	-
TGCGCCAGCAGTGAGTCGGAGGTGGCGGGGGGGGAGACCCAGTACTTC	CASSESEVAGGETQYF	TRBV10-2	TRBJ2-5	TRBD2	-
TGTGCCAGTAGTATAGATCCGGAGGTTGGCGGGGAGCTGTTTTTT	CASSIDPEVGGELFF	TRBV19	TRBJ2-2	-	-
TGTGCCAGTAAGGTGGACGGGACAGGGGGCTATGGCTACACCTTC	CASKVDGTGGYGYTF	TRBV19	TRBJ1-2	TRBD1	-
TGTGCCACCAGCAGAGATAGGACTAGCGGGGGGGAATATACGCAGTATTTT	CATSRDRTSGGEYTQYF	TRBV15	TRBJ2-3	TRBD2	-
TGTGCCAGCAGCTTAGATGGTAGCGGGGGGCGAACAGATACGCAGTATTTT	CASSLDGSGGRTDTQYF	TRBV7-6	TRBJ2-3	TRBD2	-
TGTGCCAGCCGGGACAGGGGCAGCACTGAAGCTTTCTTT	CASRDRGSTEAFF	TRBV25-1	TRBJ1-1	TRBD1	-
TGTGCCAGCAGCACACAGGGGGGGAACACTGAAGCTTTCTTT	CASSTQGGNTEAFF	TRBV7-2	TRBJ1-1	TRBD1	-
TGTGCCAGCAGTAGCGGAGGGCAGGGGGCTGGTGGCTACACCTTC	CASSSGGQGAGGYTF	TRBV7-9	TRBJ1-2	TRBD1	-
TGTGCCAGCAGTCGCCACGCTGCCGCTACCTATGGCTACACCTTC	CASSRHAAATYGYTF	TRBV5-8	TRBJ1-2	-	-
TGCAGTGCTAGTTTCCGGGGGGGTTTAGATACGCAGTATTTT	CSASFRGGLDTQYF	TRBV20-1	TRBJ2-3	TRBD2	-
TGTGCCAGCTCACCCGAACTCGAGGAAAAACTGTTTTTT	CASSPELEEKLFF	TRBV18	TRBJ1-4	-	-
TGTGCCAGCAGCTCATCCGGGACAGGGGGCAACTATGGCTACACCTTC	CASSSSGTGGNYGYTF	TRBV7-9	TRBJ1-2	TRBD1	-
TGTGCCAGCAGTGCGGTCACTGAAGCTTTCTTT	CASSAVTEAFF	TRBV25-1	TRBJ1-1	-	-
TGTGCCAGTAGTCAGACTCGGGACAGAGGATCCCGTGACACTGAAGCTTTCTTT	CASSQTRDRGSRDTEAFF	TRBV19	TRBJ1-1	TRBD1	-
TGTGCCAGCAGCTTAGACGGGACAGGGGTAGGCTACACCTTC	CASSLDGTGVGYTF	TRBV7-9	TRBJ1-2	TRBD1	-
TGCAGCGTGAACGATGGACAGGAATTGTATGGCTACACCTTC	CSVNDGQELYGYTF	TRBV29-1	TRBJ1-2	TRBD1	-
TGCGCCAGCAGCTCCGGGACAGTATATGGCTACACCTTC	CASSSGTVYGYTF	TRBV5-1	TRBJ1-2	TRBD1	few
TGCAGCGCGGGACTAGCGGGGGCCACAGATACGCAGTATTTT	CSAGLAGATDTQYF	TRBV29-1	TRBJ2-3	TRBD2	-
TGTGCCAGCAGTTACTCGCTAAGGCAGGATGAAAAACTGTTTTTT	CASSYSLRQDEKLFF	TRBV6-6	TRBJ1-4	-	-
TGTGCCAGCAGCTCCACGAACCCGGGACAGGGATACTACGAGCAGTACTTC	CASSSTNPGQGYYEQYF	TRBV7-9	TRBJ2-7	TRBD1	few
TGTGCCAGTAGTTTGTCTAGCGGGGGGGTCTACAATGAGCAGTTCTTC	CASSLSSGGVYNEQFF	TRBV19	TRBJ2-1	TRBD2	-